The 11 T cell receptor beta chains given below trace back to one sample, sequenced in a study of radiation and T cells in renal cell carcinoma. Treatment given: 15 Gy SBRT to primary tumor, nephrectomy 4 weeks later. The data were produced by immunoSEQ multiplex PCR, yet TCRdb's version contains in-frame clones alone and is incomplete. Found here are about 16,000 clones, about half of them singletons; the top ten hold 40%. This specimen consisted of tumor tissue, obtained from a patient whose treatment included radiotherapy and nephrectomy. The receptors were sampled from a woman in her sixties with renal cell carcinoma.

This clone was observed at least ten times. The chain employs TRBV5-5 and TRBJ2-5, with unresolved D. Looked up from germline, CDR1 is SGHKS and CDR2 is YYEKEE (reference sequence). This CDR3 has 11 amino acids. Trimming shortened V by 3 bases and J by 4 bases, and 4 bases separated the two germline ends. In DNA, the CDR3 is TGTGCCAGCAGCTCTCTAGAGACCCAGTACTTC. Amino acids: CASSSLETQYF. Variable domain in full (rest from reference TRBV5-5 and TRBJ2-5): DAGVTQSPTHLIKTRGQQVTLRCSPISGHKSVSWYQQVLGQGPQFIFQYYEKEERGRGNFPDRFSARQFPNYSSELNVNALLLGDSALYLCASSSLETQYFGPGTRLLVL.

V gene TRBV5-4 combines with J gene TRBJ1-2; D is perhaps TRBD1 (6 bases). V was cut by 3 bases and J by 2 bases, with 8 bases left in between. The germline CDR1 and CDR2 sequences are SGHNT and YYREEE (reference sequence). The CDR3 contains 13 residues. CDR3 in amino acids: CASSWDTNYGYTF. CDR3 DNA: TGTGCCAGCAGCTGGGACACCAACTATGGCTACACCTTC.

V gene TRBV29-1 combines with J gene TRBJ1-2; D might be TRBD1 (5 bases). Germline V gene sequence: CDR1 SQVTM, CDR2 ANQGSEA. Trimming shortened V by 4 bases and J by 3 bases, and 12 bases separated the two germline ends. The length of the CDR3 is 13 residues. CDR3 nucleotide sequence: TGCAGCGTTGCCCCAGGGCTAGACTATGGCTACACCTTC. This translates into CSVAPGLDYGYTF.

This sequence joins TRBV19 and TRBJ1-6; TRBD1 is a possible D gene (5 bases). V lost 3 bases and J lost 4, with 7 bases in between. CDR3 length: 14 residues. CDR1 and CDR2 (germline): LNHDA, SQIVND (reference sequence). CDR3 protein: CASSIGTYNSPLHF. In DNA form, the CDR3 reads TGTGCCAGTAGTATCGGGACTTATAATTCACCCCTCCACTTT.

The V call is TRBV2, the J call TRBJ1-5; D call uncertain. This CDR3 region has 16 residues. Germline lookup yields CDR1 SNHLY and CDR2 FYNNEI. V dropped 8 bases and J dropped 0 bases, with 17 bases sitting between them. The CDR3 reads CASGEGNIHSNQPQHF. In DNA, the CDR3 is TGTGCCAGCGGAGAAGGGAATATTCATAGCAATCAGCCCCAGCATTTT.

Judged by abundance, this clone is large. V usage is TRBV4-2 and J usage is TRBJ2-1, with D possibly being TRBD2 (5 bases). Trimming left V 4 bases short and J 8 bases short, with 15 bases between. CDR1 and CDR2 from the germline V gene are LGHNA and YNFKEQ. The CDR3 spans 14 residues. This CDR3 is CASSPYLARDEQFF. The CDR3, as DNA: TGTGCCAGCAGCCCGTATCTAGCTCGGGATGAGCAGTTCTTC.

By sample fraction, this clone is medium-sized. The rearrangement links TRBV6-6 to TRBJ1-5; D unclear. Germline assignment: CDR1 MNHNY and CDR2 SVGAGI (reference sequence). The CDR3 is made up of 15 amino acids. Trimming took 6 bases from V and 7 from J, leaving 19 bases between them. The CDR3 region is CASRSATGLDQPQHF. DNA for the CDR3: TGTGCCAGCAGGTCCGCCACGGGTCTAGACCAGCCCCAGCATTTT.

This clone was detected only a few times. CDR3 coding DNA: TGTGCCAGCACGGAACTAGCGGGAGACCGGCACGAGCAGTACTTC. This sequence encodes CASTELAGDRHEQYF. The chain has TRBV2 and TRBJ2-7; 11 nucleotides line up with TRBD2. The CDR3 loop spans 15 amino acids. Germline values: CDR1 SNHLY, CDR2 FYNNEI. The V and J ends lost 7 bases and 5 bases, in that order; junction bases with no gene match: 10.

V gene TRBV15 combines with J gene TRBJ2-5, with D unresolved. The CDR3 is 12 amino acids. V was shortened by 1 base and J by 5 bases, with 5 bases between the two germline ends. Germline loops: CDR1 LNHNV, CDR2 YYDKDF (reference sequence). This CDR3 reads CATSRGAETQYF. The CDR3 DNA reads as TGTGCCACCAGCAGAGGCGCGGAGACCCAGTACTTC.

This clone was observed once. The chain recombines TRBV11-3 with TRBJ2-7; TRBD2 might be the D (5 bases). Trimming took 4 bases from V and 5 from J, leaving 12 bases between them. The CDR3 covers 13 residues. In germline, CDR1 is SGHNT, CDR2 YENEEA. The DNA for the CDR3 is TGTGCCAGCAGCTCGGACGCGGGCAACGAGCAGTACTTC. It specifies CASSSDAGNEQYF.

The sample holds a few counts of this clone. The genes are TRBV7-2 and TRBJ1-4, with TRBD1 identical over 10 bases. The CDR3 sequence is 15 residues long. The germline V gene has CDR1 SGHTA and CDR2 FQGNSA. J was trimmed by 1 base and V by 10 bases; bases with no gene match: 6. The CDR3 loop reads CATRQGAVTNEKLFF. The CDR3 DNA follows: TGTGCCACAAGACAGGGGGCGGTAACTAATGAAAAACTGTTTTTT.